This TCR beta chain originates from a study of response to subunit inactivated influenza vaccine. Study-level results: Every seasonal influenza vaccination brings in few new T cells, the authors suggested.

Germline V gene data show CDR1 as MNHEY and CDR2 as SVGAGI. Trimming cost V 1 base and J 0 bases, with 11 bases left between them. The CDR3 sequence is 16 residues long. TCRdb used MiXCR to reprocess the RT-PCR reads, holding one entry per CDR3 protein. The sample lists some 480,000 distinct CDR3 sequences, around 9.9% occurring once. To note about this clonotype: Its antigen is currently unknown.

The sequenced sample was PBMCs from blood, obtained 35 to 45 days after vaccination. The chain combines TRBV6-5 with TRBJ2-3; the D is unclear. This sequence was found in a man aged 45-65 years who received an inactivated influenza vaccine. The CDR3 loop is CASSYFRPTSTDTQYF. The DNA for the CDR3 is TGTGCCAGCAGTTACTTTCGGCCTACTAGCACAGATACGCAGTATTTT.